Sequencing of this T cell receptor (beta chain) was carried out in a study of T cell responses to AZD1222 COVID-19 vaccine. Profiled with immunoSEQ multiplex PCR; TCRdb holds only in-frame clones, not every one. The data hold under 85,000 clones, with about nine tenths observed a single time. The CDR3 sequence is 12 residues long. Trimming took off 5 bases at V and 6 bases at J, with 10 bases between the two ends. Germline assignment: CDR1 MDHEN and CDR2 SYDVKM. The chain couples TRBV28 to TRBJ1-2; D possibly corresponds to TRBD1 (5 bases). Sequencing used peripheral blood, obtained 28 days after the second AZD1222 dose. This sequence originates from an adult who received the AZD1222 COVID-19 vaccine. The CDR3 nucleotides read TGTGCCAGCAGTCAGGGCCAGGATGGCTACACCTTC. It specifies CASSQGQDGYTF.